This T cell receptor beta chain is from a study of T-cell reconstitution after alpha-beta-depleted transplantation in children. General study points: Alpha-beta T cells present about two months after transplant were reported to originate from several hundred expanded graft clones.

During its preparation, the TCRbeta library received unique molecular identifiers. TCRdb reanalysed the PCR reads using MiXCR and keeps one entry per CDR3 protein. Of about 460,000 distinct CDR3 sequences in the sample, roughly 10% were seen once. The table lists this clonotype with a few counts. Its antigen is unidentified. Germline V gene lookup returns CDR1 DFQATT and CDR2 SNEGSKA (reference sequence). V lost 0 bases and J lost 2; bases outside the gene matches: 3. There are 14 residues in the CDR3. This sequence originates from a female patient aged 2-9 years who had a stem cell transplant for aplastic anemia, so the T cells may come from the graft donor. The source was PBMCs, mostly from graft donor cells, collected 180 days after TCRalphabeta/CD19-depleted stem cell transplant. The genes are TRBV20-1 and TRBJ2-5, with 7 nucleotides matching TRBD1. CDR3 DNA: TGCAGTGCTAGAGAAGGGGGCTTTCAAGAGACCCAGTACTTC. Protein: CSAREGGFQETQYF.